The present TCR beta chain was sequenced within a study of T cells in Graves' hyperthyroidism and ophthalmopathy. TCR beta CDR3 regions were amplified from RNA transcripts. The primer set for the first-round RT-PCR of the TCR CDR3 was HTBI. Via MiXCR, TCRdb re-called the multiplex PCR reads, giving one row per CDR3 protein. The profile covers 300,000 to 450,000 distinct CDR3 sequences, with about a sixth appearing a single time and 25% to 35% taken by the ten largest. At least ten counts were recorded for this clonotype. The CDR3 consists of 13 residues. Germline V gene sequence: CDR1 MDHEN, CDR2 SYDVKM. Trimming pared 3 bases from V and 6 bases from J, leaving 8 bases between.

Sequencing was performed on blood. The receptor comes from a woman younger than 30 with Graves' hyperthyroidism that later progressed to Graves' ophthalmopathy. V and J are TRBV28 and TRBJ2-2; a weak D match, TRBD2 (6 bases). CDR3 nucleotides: TGTGCCAGCAGTTTTGTAGCGGCCGGGGAGCTGTTTTTT. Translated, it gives CASSFVAAGELFF.